The subject of this entry is one TCR beta chain. Its antigen is undetermined. With 60 Vbeta and 13 Jbeta primers, the PCR was carried out. Data came from immunoSEQ multiplex PCR; TCRdb stores just in-frame clones and leaves some out. Of about 110,000 clones in the sample, roughly three quarters are singletons; the top ten hold more than 2.5%. This sample was included in a study of cytomegalovirus exposure and HLA in healthy donors. Study-wide points: Investigators reported 164 TCR beta chains as tied to cytomegalovirus.

Germline V lookup: CDR1 SGDLS, CDR2 YYNGEE. The CDR3 consists of 13 residues. Trimming pared 4 bases from V and 5 bases from J, leaving 12 bases between. Source material: PBMCs. The sequence derives from a man aged 30-40 years in good health and CMV-seronegative. The chain has TRBV9 and TRBJ2-5; the D gene is possibly TRBD1 (6 bases). CDR3 coding DNA: TGTGCCAGCAGCCAACAGGGACGGGAGACCCAGTACTTC. It yields the protein CASSQQGRETQYF.